This T cell receptor beta chain emerged from a study of blood T cell repertoires in COVID-19. Study details: The analysed material was cDNA or gDNA that came from T cells, B-cell-depleted T cells, or PBMCs.

TCRdb's table, derived via immunoSEQ multiplex PCR, lists solely in-frame clones and lacks some. The sample holds tens of thousands of clones, 85% seen once. Germline assignment: CDR1 SGHVS and CDR2 FQNEAQ. This CDR3 comprises 19 residues. Trimming cost V 4 bases and J 3 bases; bases outside gene matches: 18. Source material: peripheral blood. This receptor was taken from a human donor in a cohort sampled during active COVID-19. The chain couples TRBV7-8 to TRBJ1-5, with 7 bases lining up with TRBD1. CDR3 sequence reads: CASSSPDRFVSSDNQPQHF. The CDR3 nucleotides read TGTGCCAGCAGCTCTCCGGACAGGTTCGTCTCTTCCGACAATCAGCCCCAGCATTTT.